Listed below are T cell receptor beta chains from one sample, sequenced in a study of OX40 agonist ivuxolimab in advanced cancers. Repertoires were generated with immunoSEQ multiplex PCR, while TCRdb's copy carries only in-frame clones and drops some. Here the sample spans over 45,000 clones, about 89% being singletons. The sample was CD4+ or CD8+ T cells sorted from blood, taken in a trial of the OX40 agonist ivuxolimab. Every receptor here comes from an adult with an advanced solid tumor such as melanoma, head and neck, liver or kidney cancer. The CDR3 runs from the conserved cysteine through the conserved F or W. The D gene is left open where the match is weak. For some rows the clone size is stated as once, few or many, or as a class when expanded; others skip it.

v_call	clone_size	d_call	j_call	cdr3_aa	cdr3_nt
TRBV6-4	once	.	TRBJ2-5	CASSDSSGSLQYF	TGTGCCAGCAGTGACTCCTCGGGCTCCCTTCAGTACTTC
TRBV11-2	.	.	TRBJ1-3	CASSPAGSGNTIYF	TGTGCCAGCAGCCCCGCGGGCTCTGGAAACACCATATATTTT
TRBV7-9	.	.	TRBJ2-7	CASSLASGFLVEQYF	TGTGCCAGCAGCTTAGCGTCGGGGTTCCTAGTTGAGCAGTACTTC
TRBV11-2	.	.	TRBJ2-7	CASSLFGGNYEQYF	TGTGCCAGCAGCTTGTTTGGGGGAAACTACGAGCAGTACTTC
TRBV16	.	.	TRBJ1-5	CASSLGYSNQPQHF	TGTGCCAGCAGCTTAGGGTATAGCAATCAGCCCCAGCATTTT
TRBV4-2	.	TRBD1	TRBJ2-5	CASSPWTGVYQETQYF	TGTGCCAGCAGCCCTTGGACAGGGGTGTACCAAGAGACCCAGTACTTC
TRBV5-4	once	.	TRBJ1-2	CASSLAGSNYGYTF	TGTGCCAGCAGCTTGGCCGGGAGTAACTATGGCTACACCTTC
TRBV7-8	.	TRBD1	TRBJ1-6	CASSPPTGMIDNSPLHF	TGTGCCAGCAGCCCCCCGACAGGGATGATAGATAATTCACCCCTCCACTTT
TRBV9	.	.	TRBJ1-2	CASSTEGNYGYTF	TGTGCCAGCAGCACAGAAGGGAACTATGGCTACACCTTC
TRBV9	.	.	TRBJ2-3	CASSADRSTDTQYF	TGTGCCAGCAGCGCAGACCGCAGCACAGATACGCAGTATTTT
TRBV5-8	.	TRBD2	TRBJ2-3	CASSFGASGSTDTQYF	TGTGCCAGCAGCTTTGGTGCTAGCGGTAGCACAGATACGCAGTATTTT
TRBV4-2	.	.	TRBJ2-7	CASSQGSAYEQYF	TGTGCCAGCAGCCAAGGTTCGGCCTACGAGCAGTACTTC
TRBV11-2	.	.	TRBJ2-7	CASSLGQGIYEQYF	TGTGCCAGCAGCTTAGGTCAGGGTATCTACGAGCAGTACTTC
TRBV5-8	.	.	TRBJ1-1	CASSSRGLDTEAFF	TGTGCCAGCAGCAGCAGGGGCTTAGATACTGAAGCTTTCTTT
TRBV4-1	.	TRBD1	TRBJ2-7	CASSQDRGNEQYF	TGCGCCAGCAGCCAAGACAGGGGGAACGAGCAGTACTTC
TRBV11-3	.	.	TRBJ2-2	CASSSRDPEKSGELFF	TGTGCCAGCAGCTCCCGGGACCCAGAGAAGTCCGGGGAGCTGTTTTTT
TRBV7-3	.	.	TRBJ2-7	CASSPLARASYEQYF	TGTGCCAGCAGCCCCCTCGCCAGGGCCTCCTACGAGCAGTACTTC
TRBV12-5	.	.	TRBJ2-7	CASGSQGLTYEQYF	TGTGCTAGTGGTTCCCAGGGGCTCACCTACGAGCAGTACTTC
TRBV11-2	.	TRBD2	TRBJ2-7	CASSLASGYSSYEQYF	TGTGCCAGCAGCTTAGCTAGCGGGTACAGCTCCTACGAGCAGTACTTC
TRBV7-6	.	.	TRBJ1-5	CASSLETSGPQHF	TGTGCCAGCAGCTTAGAAACATCCGGGCCCCAGCATTTT
TRBV2	.	TRBD2	TRBJ2-1	CASSRLAGGTEQFF	TGTGCCAGCAGTCGGCTAGCGGGAGGAACGGAGCAGTTCTTC
TRBV30	.	.	TRBJ2-1	CAWSVPQLAFGQFF	TGTGCCTGGAGTGTACCCCAACTAGCATTCGGGCAGTTCTTC
TRBV29-1	.	TRBD2	TRBJ2-7	CSVEGGRTYEQYF	TGCAGCGTTGAAGGCGGGAGAACCTACGAGCAGTACTTC
TRBV7-9	.	TRBD1	TRBJ2-1	CASSPISGWTGIHEQFF	TGTGCCAGCAGCCCCATTAGTGGGTGGACAGGGATTCATGAGCAGTTCTTC
TRBV5-6	.	.	TRBJ1-2	CASSSHGTLYGYTF	TGTGCCAGCAGCTCTCACGGGACACTCTATGGCTACACCTTC